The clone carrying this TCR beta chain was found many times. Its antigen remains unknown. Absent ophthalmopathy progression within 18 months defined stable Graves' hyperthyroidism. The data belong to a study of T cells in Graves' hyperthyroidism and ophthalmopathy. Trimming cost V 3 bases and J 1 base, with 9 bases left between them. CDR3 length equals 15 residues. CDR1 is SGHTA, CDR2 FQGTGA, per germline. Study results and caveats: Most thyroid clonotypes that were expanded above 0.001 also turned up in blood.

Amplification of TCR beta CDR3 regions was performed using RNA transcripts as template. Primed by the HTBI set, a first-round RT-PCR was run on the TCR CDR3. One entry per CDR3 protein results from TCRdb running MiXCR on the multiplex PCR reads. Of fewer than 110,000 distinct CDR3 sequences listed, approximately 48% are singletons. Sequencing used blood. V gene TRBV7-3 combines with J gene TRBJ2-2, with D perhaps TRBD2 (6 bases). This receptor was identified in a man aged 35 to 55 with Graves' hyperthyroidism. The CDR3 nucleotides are TGTGCCAGCAGCTTTTCCGGGGGGAACACCGGGGAGCTGTTTTTT. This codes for CASSFSGGNTGELFF.